The subject of this entry is one T cell receptor beta chain. The antigen is not known. ViraFEST expansion of antigen-specific CD4+ T cells with viral peptide pools preceded sequencing. Cultured cells yielded isolated CD4+ T cells after about ten days. A positive SARS-CoV-2 PCR test fell between March and December 2020. This record comes from a study of vaccination effects on CD4 cells after COVID-19. Study at large: There were a couple of convalescent patients who gave samples 16 days and one week before vaccination.

Clones were sequenced by immunoSEQ multiplex PCR, and TCRdb holds only the in-frame ones, with some missing. The sample holds approximately 38,000 clones, approximately 73% seen once. Trimming stripped 5 bases from V and 6 bases from J, with 13 bases between. CDR1 is KGHDR and CDR2 is SFDVKD in the germline V gene. The CDR3 is made up of 15 amino acids. Sequencing was performed on CD4+ T cells from PBMCs cultured with a peptide pool, taken before COVID-19 vaccination. This sequence was found in a human donor who had a prior SARS-CoV-2 infection. V usage is TRBV24-1 and J usage is TRBJ2-6; D gene unclear. CDR3 DNA sequence: TGTGCCACCAGTGGTTCGTGGCCTCAGGCCAACGTCCTGACTTTC. Translation: CATSGSWPQANVLTF.